The 28 T cell receptor beta chains below all came from one sample that was sequenced in a study of CD8+CD57+ T cells in acquired aplastic anemia. Genomic DNA constituted the template upon which TCR beta VDJ and CDR3 profiling was performed. TCRdb redid the calling of the reads with MiXCR, one entry per CDR3 protein. This table holds roughly 300,000 distinct CDR3 sequences, roughly 50% found once. The sample comprised sorted CD4+, CD8+, or CD8+CD57+ T cells (not recorded which) from PBMCs. The receptors were gathered from a human donor with severe aplastic anemia or a healthy control (not recorded which).

This clonotype was seen only a few times. The CDR3, as DNA: TGTGCCAGCTATTCTGTGGGAATTGAGGCTTTCTTT. It yields the protein CASYSVGIEAFF. The genes are TRBV28 and TRBJ1-1, with unresolved D. Deletions cut 8 bases from V and 11 bases from J, with 18 bases between. From germline, CDR1 is MDHEN and CDR2 SYDVKM. The CDR3 runs to 12 residues.

This clonotype has a single count. The chain links TRBV20-1 to TRBJ2-4; unclear D gene. V was trimmed by 0 bases and J by 5 bases, leaving 5 bases between them. CDR1 is DFQATT and CDR2 is SNEGSKA in the germline V gene (reference sequence). This CDR3 comprises 12 residues. Here the CDR3 reads CSARDLENIQYF. Here the CDR3 DNA reads TGCAGTGCTAGAGATTTGGAAAACATTCAGTACTTC.

The J gene is TRBJ2-5, the V gene TRBV6-6; tentatively, D is TRBD1 (5 bases). Germline CDR1 is MNHNY and CDR2 is SVGAGI (reference sequence). V was trimmed by 6 bases and J by 5 bases, leaving 16 bases between them. The CDR3 loop spans 14 amino acids. The DNA of the CDR3 is TGTGCCAGCAGACTTAGACAGAAAAGGGAGACCCAGTACTTC. Translated: CASRLRQKRETQYF.

This clonotype was seen many times. The V and J genes are TRBV14 and TRBJ1-4; 9 bases line up with TRBD1. Looked up from germline, CDR1 is SGHDN and CDR2 is FVKESK. Trimming cost V 4 bases and J 7 bases; bases outside gene matches: 7. CDR3 size: 15 residues. CDR3 residues: CASSRKQGAFEKLFF. The CDR3 DNA follows: TGTGCCAGCAGCCGGAAACAGGGGGCATTTGAAAAACTGTTTTTT. The full variable domain, in which reference TRBV14 and TRBJ1-4 provide the parts outside the CDR3, is EAGVTQFPSHSVIEKGQTVTLRCDPISGHDNLYWYRRVMGKEIKFLLHFVKESKQDESGMPNNRFLAERTGGTYSTLKVQPAELEDSGVYFCASSRKQGAFEKLFFGSGTQLSVL.

This clonotype was observed at least ten times. CDR3 region: CASSSAGLAGGQGEQYF. The CDR3 nucleotides are TGCGCCAGCAGCTCTGCCGGACTAGCGGGGGGACAAGGAGAGCAGTACTTC. This sequence joins TRBV5-1 and TRBJ2-7; 14 bases align to TRBD2. Germline V gene sequence: CDR1 SGHRS, CDR2 YFSETQ. V lost 3 bases, J lost 7 bases, and 12 bases stayed unmatched. There are 17 residues in the CDR3.

V and J are TRBV7-9 and TRBJ2-2; D is unresolved. V dropped 3 bases and J dropped 2 bases, with 7 bases sitting between them. The CDR3 is 14 amino acids. Germline assignment: CDR1 SEHNR and CDR2 FQNEAQ (reference sequence). CDR3 bases: TGTGCCAGCAGCTTCCTAATAAACACCGGGGAGCTGTTTTTT. Amino acid sequence: CASSFLINTGELFF.

This chain links TRBV30 with TRBJ1-2, with D perhaps TRBD1 (5 bases). There are 15 residues in the CDR3. V lost 1 base and J 4 bases, leaving 16 bases between the germline ends. Germline V gene lookup returns CDR1 GTSNPN and CDR2 SVGIG (reference sequence). CDR3 residues: CAWSARGLLPYGYTF. For the CDR3, the DNA is TGTGCCTGGAGTGCCCGGGGCCTACTTCCCTATGGCTACACCTTC.

The J gene is TRBJ2-3, the V gene TRBV12-3 or TRBV12-4; 9 nucleotides align to TRBD2. The CDR3 runs 14 residues. Trimming took 6 bases from V and 5 from J; bases not matched to a gene: 6. CDR3 in amino acids: CASSRAGGGDTQYF. CDR3 nucleotides: TGTGCCAGCAGCCGAGCGGGAGGTGGAGATACGCAGTATTTT.

This clonotype was recorded at least ten times. V and J are TRBV2 and TRBJ2-7; D is possibly TRBD1 (6 bases). Germline lookup yields CDR1 SNHLY and CDR2 FYNNEI. The CDR3 extends over 13 amino acids. Trimming took off 4 bases at V and 3 bases at J, with 10 bases between the two ends. This CDR3 is CASSGTANYEQYF. The CDR3 coding sequence is TGTGCCAGCAGTGGGACAGCGAACTACGAGCAGTACTTC.

The V gene is TRBV5-1, the J gene TRBJ2-7, with a tentative D call TRBD1 (6 bases). The CDR3 loop spans 14 amino acids. V was pared by 9 bases and J by 2 bases, with 18 bases between. The germline gives CDR1 SGHRS, CDR2 YFSETQ. The DNA for the CDR3 is TGCGCCACGAGGACCGGGACACTGACCTACGAGCAGTACTTC. Its translation is CATRTGTLTYEQYF.

There are many counts of this clonotype. The chain joins TRBV9 to TRBJ2-7; 7 nucleotides align to TRBD2. Trimming took 3 bases from V and 2 from J; bases not matched to a gene: 8. The CDR3 consists of 15 residues. CDR1 is SGDLS and CDR2 is YYNGEE in the germline V gene. DNA of the CDR3: TGTGCCAGCAGCGCCGGGTGGGGGGGAACCTACGAGCAGTACTTC. As protein: CASSAGWGGTYEQYF.

The chain is built from TRBV7-6 and TRBJ2-7; perhaps TRBD1 as D (5 bases). V was clipped by 1 base and J by 6 bases, with 13 bases between them. Germline V gene data show CDR1 as SGHVS and CDR2 as FNYEAQ. This CDR3 contains 14 residues. CDR3 residues: CASSLVRDSREQYF. The CDR3 bases are TGTGCCAGCAGCTTAGTTAGAGACAGCCGCGAGCAGTACTTC. The complete variable domain, with remaining parts taken from reference TRBV7-6 and TRBJ2-7, reads GAGVSQSPRYKVTKRGQDVALRCDPISGHVSLYWYRQALGQGPEFLTYFNYEAQQDKSGLPNDRFSAERPEGSISTLTIQRTEQRDSAMYRCASSLVRDSREQYFGPGTRLTVT.

This clonotype was picked up a small number of times. The chain is built from TRBV6-1 and TRBJ1-1; D ambiguous. Trimming removed 6 bases at V and 4 bases at J, with 12 bases between. The germline gives CDR1 MNHNS, CDR2 SASEGT. The CDR3 consists of 13 residues. The CDR3 protein is CASRPFDATEAFF. CDR3 sequence (DNA): TGTGCCAGCAGACCGTTTGATGCCACTGAAGCTTTCTTT.

This clonotype was seen ten or more times. The gene calls are TRBV11-2 and TRBJ1-2; 12 bases agree with TRBD1. The CDR3 is 14 residues long. V lost 4 bases and J lost 5; bases outside the gene matches: 2. CDR1 and CDR2 (germline): SGHAT, FQNNGV. CDR3 bases: TGTGCCAGCAGCTGGGACAGGGGGCGGTATGGCTACACCTTC. This translates into CASSWDRGRYGYTF.

The genes are TRBV7-9 and TRBJ1-5; D not certain. Germline V gives CDR1 SEHNR, CDR2 FQNEAQ (reference sequence). V was cut by 3 bases and J by 13 bases, with 10 bases left in between. The CDR3 has 11 residues. In nucleotides, the CDR3 is TGTGCCAGCAGCTTGTCAGGACCTCAGCATTTT. Translated: CASSLSGPQHF. Supplemented by reference TRBV7-9 and TRBJ1-5, the full variable domain reads DTGVSQNPRHKITKRGQNVTFRCDPISEHNRLYWYRQTLGQGPEFLTYFQNEAQLEKSRLLSDRFSAERPKGSFSTLEIQRTEQGDSAMYLCASSLSGPQHFGDGTRLSIL.

The chain has TRBV2 and TRBJ2-7, with D hard to call. The CDR3 has 14 residues. V dropped 4 bases and J dropped 3 bases, with 13 bases sitting between them. CDR1 SNHLY and CDR2 FYNNEI come from the germline V gene. DNA of the CDR3: TGTGCCAGCAGTGGAATTCTGCAGGTCTACGAGCAGTACTTC. It translates to CASSGILQVYEQYF.

The V gene is TRBV5-6, the J gene TRBJ2-7, with D perhaps TRBD1 (5 bases). V was cut by 7 bases and J by 3 bases, with 14 bases left in between. Per germline, CDR1 SGHDT and CDR2 YYEEEE. This CDR3 has 13 residues. The CDR3 sequence: CASGKDTGYEQYF. In DNA form, the CDR3 reads TGTGCCAGCGGCAAGGACACGGGCTACGAGCAGTACTTC. Complete variable domain (other parts from reference TRBV5-6 and TRBJ2-7): DAGVTQSPTHLIKTRGQQVTLRCSPKSGHDTVSWYQQALGQGPQFIFQYYEEEERQRGNFPDRFSGHQFPNYSSELNVNALLLGDSALYLCASGKDTGYEQYFGPGTRLTVT.

This rearrangement joins TRBV15 to TRBJ2-5; 10 bases map to TRBD2. The V segment lost 3 bases and the J segment 6 bases; nucleotides outside the gene matches: 7. This CDR3 region has 15 residues. CDR1 is LNHNV, CDR2 YYDKDF, per germline (reference sequence). DNA for the CDR3: TGTGCCACCAGCAGGGTAGCGGGGGGACAGAAGACCCAGTACTTC. Protein: CATSRVAGGQKTQYF. The full variable domain, in which reference TRBV15 and TRBJ2-5 provide the parts outside the CDR3, is DAMVIQNPRYQVTQFGKPVTLSCSQTLNHNVMYWYQQKSSQAPKLLFHYYDKDFNNEADTPDNFQSRRPNTSFCFLDIRSPGLGDTAMYLCATSRVAGGQKTQYFGPGTRLLVL.

This clonotype was seen ten or more times. This sequence joins TRBV19 and TRBJ2-7; TRBD1 agrees at 8 bases. With V trimmed by 10 bases and J by 5 bases, 10 bases remained unmatched. Germline V gene data show CDR1 as LNHDA and CDR2 as SQIVND (reference sequence). The CDR3 is made up of 13 amino acids. The CDR3 spells CAISRGPGDEQYF. DNA of the CDR3: TGTGCCATTTCCAGGGGGCCCGGCGACGAGCAGTACTTC.

Worth noting for this clonotype: This CDR3 fails to terminate in the conserved phenylalanine or tryptophan, so it likely reflects a read error. V gene TRBV6-5 combines with J gene TRBJ1-5, with a tentative D call TRBD1 (5 bases). Trimming removed 4 bases from V and 7 bases from J, with 11 bases in between. The CDR3 loop spans 13 amino acids. Germline values: CDR1 MNHEY, CDR2 SVGAGI. CDR3 nucleotides: TGTGCCAGCAGTTGGGCGGGGGAGCAGCCCCAGCATTCT. Residues: CASSWAGEQPQHS.

About this clonotype: An end of the junction does not agree with germline; a read error may underlie this. The rearrangement links TRBV5-1 to TRBJ1-2; D remains ambiguous. Germline lookup yields CDR1 SGHRS and CDR2 YFSETQ. This CDR3 is 13 amino acids long. The CDR3 nucleotides read TGCGCCAGCAGCCCCAGGTCGGGCTATGGCCACACCTTC. This translates into CASSPRSGYGHTF. The entire variable domain, with the rest obtained from reference TRBV5-1 and TRBJ1-2, is as follows: KAGVTQTPRYLIKTRGQQVTLSCSPISGHRSVSWYQQTPGQGLQFLFEYFSETQRNKGNFPGRFSGRQFSNSRSEMNVSTLELGDSALYLCASSPRSGYGHTFGSGTRLTVV.

Comment on this clonotype: At one end, the junction sequence differs from germline, possibly due to a read error. The gene calls are TRBV20-1 and TRBJ2-7; 11 nucleotides agree with TRBD2. In germline, CDR1 is DFQATT, CDR2 SNEGSKA (reference sequence). CDR3 length: 16 amino acids. In nucleotides, the CDR3 is TGCAGTGCTACCGCCTTCGGGACTAGCGGACCAGGGGAGCGGTACTTC. It yields the protein CSATAFGTSGPGERYF.

This rearrangement joins TRBV10-1 to TRBJ2-7; 9 bases match TRBD1. CDR1 and CDR2 (germline): WNHNN, SYGVQD (reference sequence). J was trimmed by 1 base and V by 2 bases; bases with no gene match: 9. The CDR3 runs 17 residues. The CDR3 DNA reads TGCGCCAGCAGTGAGACCAACCGGGACAGGGAGTCCTACGAGCAGTACTTC. Protein sequence: CASSETNRDRESYEQYF.

The chain employs TRBV7-9 and TRBJ2-7; tentatively, D is TRBD2 (6 bases). Per the germline V gene, CDR1 is SEHNR and CDR2 is FQNEAQ (reference sequence). Deletions cut 4 bases from V and 7 bases from J, with 23 bases between. This CDR3 has 16 residues. The CDR3 DNA reads TGTGCCAGCAGCTCCCTGGGGGGTCCCAATACGGGGGAGCAGTACTTC. The encoded protein is CASSSLGGPNTGEQYF.

This clonotype was detected many times. The chain employs TRBV20-1 and TRBJ2-3, with 8 nucleotides matching TRBD2. Trimming removed 5 bases from V and 0 bases from J; junction bases left unmatched: 7. Looked up from germline, CDR1 is DFQATT and CDR2 is SNEGSKA (reference sequence). The CDR3 is 15 residues long. Written as DNA, the CDR3 is TGCAGTGCTGCCCGACTAGCGCGAAGCACAGATACGCAGTATTTT. Translating gives CSAARLARSTDTQYF.

The chain couples TRBV20-1 to TRBJ2-5; D may match TRBD1 or TRBD2 (7 bases each). V lost 0 bases, J lost 5 bases, and 25 bases lay in between. The CDR3 is made up of 18 amino acids. CDR1 and CDR2 (germline): DFQATT, SNEGSKA (reference sequence). The CDR3 DNA follows: TGCAGTGCTAGAGACAGGGGGAAAGTCGGGAGGTACCTGGAGACCCAGTACTTC. Protein sequence: CSARDRGKVGRYLETQYF.

The sample holds one count of this clonotype. This chain joins TRBV7-6 and TRBJ2-1; D call uncertain. CDR1 and CDR2 (germline): SGHVS, FNYEAQ. This CDR3 is 13 amino acids long. Trimming stripped 4 bases from V and 6 bases from J, with 10 bases between. Here the CDR3 DNA reads TGTGCCAGCAGCTACTCCATTGGCAATGAGCAGTTCTTC. Translated, it gives CASSYSIGNEQFF.

There are a few counts of this clonotype. The junction departs from germline at one end; a sequencing error may be responsible. The chain is built from TRBV24-1 and TRBJ2-7; 10 bases match TRBD1. The CDR3 length is 14 residues. The germline CDR1 and CDR2 sequences are KGHDR and SFDVKD. The CDR3 DNA follows: TGTGCCACCAGTGACCCGGACAGGGGGGACGAGCAGTACTTT. Amino acids: CATSDPDRGDEQYF.